The clone carrying this T cell receptor beta chain was counted only a few times. Its antigen is currently unknown. The CDR3 loop spans 18 amino acids. The V and J ends lost 0 bases and 5 bases respectively, with 20 bases between them. Germline lookup yields CDR1 SGHRS and CDR2 YFSETQ. Researchers took RNA transcripts and amplified the TCR beta CDR3 regions from them. HTBI primers were employed in a first-round RT-PCR of the TCR CDR3. MiXCR, run by TCRdb on the multiplex PCR reads, gives a single entry per CDR3 protein. The table records over 500,000 distinct CDR3 sequences, around 15% of them present only once. This entry is derived from a study of T cells in Graves' hyperthyroidism and ophthalmopathy. Overall study: Peripheral blood sampling occurred at initial diagnosis, before any treatment.

Uncontrolled infection, other autoimmune disease, pregnancy or lactation excluded patients. Study results and limitations: Blood also held most thyroid clonotypes expanded beyond 0.001. It was a median about 7.1 months before onset that the model predicted ophthalmopathy.

This sequence joins TRBV5-1 and TRBJ2-2, with D perhaps matching TRBD1 (6 bases). Material: blood. The sequence was collected from a woman aged 25 to 45 with Graves' ophthalmopathy. The CDR3 is CASSLGGQLIPGTGELFF. In nucleotides, the CDR3 is TGCGCCAGCAGCTTGGGAGGACAGCTTATCCCGGGGACCGGGGAGCTGTTTTTT.